This entry lists 25 T cell receptor beta chains sequenced from one sample in a study of cytomegalovirus exposure and HLA in healthy donors. The PCR had 60 Vbeta and 13 Jbeta primers. Assay used: immunoSEQ multiplex PCR; TCRdb lists only in-frame clones, some missing. The sample records about 76,000 clones, roughly 78% being singletons. The sequenced sample consisted of PBMCs. Source of these receptors: a male donor in good health and CMV-seropositive.

This chain links TRBV5-8 with TRBJ2-7, with 8 positions matching TRBD2. The V gene end was trimmed by 3 bases and the J gene end by 2 bases; junction bases not matched to a gene: 13. This CDR3 is built from 17 residues. In germline, CDR1 is SGHTS, CDR2 YDEGEE. In DNA, the CDR3 is TGTGCCAGCAGCTGGTGGGTTTCGAGCGGGAGTGCCTACGAGCAGTACTTC. Protein sequence: CASSWWVSSGSAYEQYF.

The chain has TRBV6-6 and TRBJ1-1; 8 bases match TRBD1. The germline CDR1 and CDR2 sequences are MNHNY and SVGAGI (reference sequence). CDR3 size: 13 residues. V lost 6 bases to trimming and J lost 1 base; unmatched junction nucleotides: 1. The DNA of the CDR3 is TGTGCCAGCAGCGGACAGGGGAACACTGAAGCTTTCTTT. Its translation: CASSGQGNTEAFF.

DNA of the CDR3: TGTGCCAGCAGCCGTGGACAGGGGAGCTATGGCTACACCTTC. Translated, it gives CASSRGQGSYGYTF. V is TRBV11-1 and J is TRBJ1-2, with TRBD1 identical over 9 bases. Germline CDR1 reads SGHAT; CDR2 reads FQDESV (reference sequence). This CDR3 spans 14 amino acids. J was trimmed by 4 bases and V by 5 bases; bases with no gene match: 5.

The V and J genes are TRBV9 and TRBJ1-2; TRBD1 is a possible D gene (6 bases). CDR1 and CDR2 (germline): SGDLS, YYNGEE. V shed 0 bases and J shed 8 bases, with 11 bases lying between them. This CDR3 contains 13 residues. CDR3 loop: CASSVVQGEGYTF. The CDR3 bases are TGTGCCAGCAGCGTAGTACAGGGAGAAGGCTACACCTTC.

The V and J genes are TRBV10-1 and TRBJ1-5; possibly TRBD1 for D (6 bases). The CDR3 sequence is 13 residues long. Germline V gives CDR1 WNHNN, CDR2 SYGVQD (reference sequence). V lost 6 bases and J 4 bases, leaving 10 bases between the germline ends. The CDR3 DNA reads TGCGCCAGCAGCGGACAGCTTAATCAGCCCCAGCATTTT. It is translated as CASSGQLNQPQHF.

A few counts support this clone. The genes are TRBV27 and TRBJ1-2; 11 positions agree with TRBD1. J gave up 5 bases and V 7 bases, and 15 bases lay outside the gene matches. This CDR3 is built from 17 residues. Germline assignment: CDR1 MNHEY and CDR2 SMNVEV (reference sequence). The CDR3 sequence: CASTFHPPGQGEYGYTF. CDR3 bases: TGTGCCAGCACCTTCCACCCCCCGGGACAGGGGGAATATGGCTACACCTTC.

The genes are TRBV5-1 and TRBJ2-5, with TRBD2 matching over 10 bases. Per germline, CDR1 SGHRS and CDR2 YFSETQ. The CDR3 spans 18 residues. J gave up 1 base and V 2 bases, and 11 bases lay outside the gene matches. The CDR3 DNA reads as TGCGCCAGCAGCTTCCTTAGTAGGACTAGCGGAGTCCAAGAGACCCAGTACTTC. Translated: CASSFLSRTSGVQETQYF.

In its sample, this clone was seen a few times. This chain joins TRBV11-2 and TRBJ2-2, with D possibly TRBD2 on 5 matching bases. Trimming left V 2 bases short and J 2 bases short, with 6 bases between. Germline V lookup: CDR1 SGHAT, CDR2 FQNNGV. This CDR3 region has 14 residues. Here the CDR3 DNA reads TGTGCCAGCAGCTTACGGGAAAACACCGGGGAGCTGTTTTTT. Protein product: CASSLRENTGELFF.

This clone came up a few times. CDR3 DNA: TGTGCCAGCAGGTCGACAGGAAGGAATGGCTACACCTTC. This gives the protein CASRSTGRNGYTF. The V and J genes are TRBV6-5 and TRBJ1-2; TRBD1 might be the D (6 bases). CDR1 MNHEY and CDR2 SVGAGI come from the germline V gene. The CDR3 runs to 13 residues. The V end was cut by 6 bases, the J end by 6 bases, with 14 bases between.

V gene TRBV5-6 combines with J gene TRBJ2-2; possibly TRBD2 for D (6 bases). Germline CDR1 SGHDT, CDR2 YYEEEE. Trimming cost V 0 bases and J 4 bases, with 16 bases left between them. This CDR3 contains 17 residues. The CDR3 coding sequence is TGTGCCAGCAGCTTGGGTCGGGGGTCCGCGGCCACCGGGGAGCTGTTTTTT. Translating gives CASSLGRGSAATGELFF.

V gene TRBV9 combines with J gene TRBJ2-7; 14 bases line up with TRBD2. Germline V gene lookup returns CDR1 SGDLS and CDR2 YYNGEE. V trimming: 0 bases; J trimming: 2 bases; junction bases outside the gene matches: 10. This CDR3 contains 19 residues. CDR3 bases: TGTGCCAGCAGCGTAGTCCCGGGACTAGCGGGAGCCCTCACCTACGAGCAGTACTTC. Encoded protein: CASSVVPGLAGALTYEQYF.

The chain couples TRBV7-3 to TRBJ2-3, with D unclear. This CDR3 has 16 amino acids. Trimming pared 2 bases from V and 5 bases from J, leaving 17 bases between. Germline CDR1 is SGHTA and CDR2 is FQGTGA. In nucleotides, the CDR3 is TGTGCCAGCAGCTTACTTGGCGGTACGAGTGTAGATACGCAGTATTTT. Residues: CASSLLGGTSVDTQYF.

V usage is TRBV5-4 and J usage is TRBJ2-4; tentative D call: TRBD1 (6 bases). Germline CDR1 reads SGHNT; CDR2 reads YYREEE (reference sequence). Deletions cut 0 bases from V and 8 bases from J, with 6 bases between. This CDR3 has 12 residues. CDR3 region: CASSLEGDIQYF. DNA of the CDR3: TGTGCCAGCAGCTTGGAGGGGGACATTCAGTACTTC. The full variable domain, its missing parts supplied by reference TRBV5-4 and TRBJ2-4, is ETGVTQSPTHLIKTRGQQVTLRCSSQSGHNTVSWYQQALGQGPQFIFQYYREEENGRGNFPPRFSGLQFPNYSSELNVNALELDDSALYLCASSLEGDIQYFGAGTRLSVL.

The chain combines TRBV30 with TRBJ1-2; D remains ambiguous. The CDR3 length is 12 residues. Germline lookup yields CDR1 GTSNPN and CDR2 SVGIG (reference sequence). Trimming stripped 0 bases from V and 3 bases from J, with 5 bases between. CDR3 coding DNA: TGTGCCTGGAGTGTGAGAGACTATGGCTACACCTTC. Translation gives CAWSVRDYGYTF.

The V call is TRBV30, the J call TRBJ2-1, with D perhaps TRBD2 (6 bases). CDR3 length: 12 residues. V lost 2 bases to trimming and J lost 13 bases, with 15 bases between them. CDR1 is GTSNPN and CDR2 is SVGIG in the germline V gene (reference sequence). The CDR3 region is CAWSPSGGPQFF. In DNA, the CDR3 is TGTGCCTGGAGTCCGAGTGGAGGGCCCCAGTTCTTC.

CDR3 nucleotide sequence: TGCGCCAGCAGCTTAACAGGGGCCATCGCAGATACGCAGTATTTT. Amino acids: CASSLTGAIADTQYF. The chain has TRBV5-1 and TRBJ2-3, with 7 bases lining up with TRBD1. Germline V gives CDR1 SGHRS, CDR2 YFSETQ. The CDR3 runs to 15 residues. Unmatched junction bases numbered 7, after V lost 2 bases and J lost 4 bases.

This chain links TRBV28 with TRBJ2-7, with 8 bases matching TRBD2. CDR1 is MDHEN, CDR2 SYDVKM, per germline. The ends lost 6 bases at V and 1 base at J; junction bases unmatched: 8. This CDR3 is built from 15 residues. The CDR3 DNA follows: TGTGCCAGCAGCGCCCCGGGACTAGGATCCTACGAGCAGTACTTC. Translation: CASSAPGLGSYEQYF. The variable domain in full, completed from reference TRBV28 and TRBJ2-7, reads DVKVTQSSRYLVKRTGEKVFLECVQDMDHENMFWYRQDPGLGLRLIYFSYDVKMKEKGDIPEGYSVSREKKERFSLILESASTNQTSMYLCASSAPGLGSYEQYFGPGTRLTVT.

This clone came up a few times. V is TRBV4-3 and J is TRBJ2-1; TRBD2 matches 8 bases. The germline gives CDR1 LGHNA, CDR2 YSLEER. This CDR3 is 16 amino acids long. V lost 0 bases to trimming and J lost 2 bases; unmatched junction nucleotides: 3. The CDR3, as DNA: TGCGCCAGCAGCCAAGATGTAGCGGGAACCTACAATGAGCAGTTCTTC. Protein sequence: CASSQDVAGTYNEQFF.

The rearrangement links TRBV29-1 to TRBJ2-7; 12 bases align to TRBD1. The CDR3 sequence is 12 residues long. CDR1 and CDR2 from the germline V gene are SQVTM and ANQGSEA. Trimming removed 7 bases from V and 7 bases from J; junction bases left unmatched: 5. The CDR3 DNA follows: TGCAGCGGGGGACAGGGGGCTGGGGAGCAGTACTTC. Protein sequence: CSGGQGAGEQYF.

V gene TRBV28 combines with J gene TRBJ1-2; the match to TRBD1 covers 7 bases. Trimming cost V 5 bases and J 4 bases; bases outside gene matches: 4. The CDR3 length is 13 residues. Germline CDR1 MDHEN, CDR2 SYDVKM. CDR3 nucleotides: TGTGCCAGCAGTCGGGGACAGACCTATGGCTACACCTTC. Amino acids: CASSRGQTYGYTF.

The gene calls are TRBV4-1 and TRBJ2-3, with 13 nucleotides matching TRBD2. The V segment lost 4 bases and the J segment 3 bases; nucleotides outside the gene matches: 4. Germline assignment: CDR1 MGHRA and CDR2 YSYEKL. This CDR3 is 16 amino acids long. CDR3 residues: CASSRGTSGMTDTQYF. As DNA, the CDR3 is TGCGCCAGCAGCCGGGGGACTAGCGGGATGACAGATACGCAGTATTTT.

V is TRBV30 and J is TRBJ2-7, with TRBD1 matching 9 bases. The CDR3 sequence is 13 residues long. Germline-derived CDR1 and CDR2 are GTSNPN and SVGIG (reference sequence). V dropped 6 bases and J dropped 6; count of bases not matched to a gene: 9. CDR3 DNA sequence: TGTGCCTGTACCCTGGACAGGGGTTCCGAGCAGTACTTC. The encoded protein is CACTLDRGSEQYF.

V and J are TRBV5-1 and TRBJ2-1, with TRBD2 matching over 13 bases. The CDR3 consists of 15 residues. Germline V lookup: CDR1 SGHRS, CDR2 YFSETQ. With V trimmed by 3 bases and J by 6 bases, 3 bases remained unmatched. CDR3 nucleotides: TGCGCCAGCAGCTGGGGACTAGCGGGACTCAATGAGCAGTTCTTC. Translating it yields CASSWGLAGLNEQFF.

V gene TRBV15 combines with J gene TRBJ1-1; D is unresolved. Trimming took 0 bases from V and 3 from J, leaving 17 bases between them. In germline, CDR1 is LNHNV, CDR2 YYDKDF (reference sequence). There are 17 residues in the CDR3. This CDR3 is CATSREWREFGYTEAFF. Written as DNA, the CDR3 is TGTGCCACCAGCAGAGAGTGGAGGGAGTTCGGGTACACTGAAGCTTTCTTT.

This CDR3 is CASSLLGSYNEQFF. The CDR3, as DNA: TGTGCCAGCAGCCTCCTAGGCTCCTACAATGAGCAGTTCTTC. This rearrangement joins TRBV7-3 to TRBJ2-1, with D unresolved. Germline V gives CDR1 SGHTA, CDR2 FQGTGA. Trimming cost V 5 bases and J 0 bases, with 8 bases left between them. This CDR3 is built from 14 residues.